This section outlines one T cell receptor beta chain sequence together with its context. This specimen belongs to a study of blood T cell repertoires in COVID-19. Study-level information: Material from acute and convalescent COVID-19 was sourced from the United States, Italy and Spain. T cells, B-cell-depleted T cells, or PBMCs provided the cDNA or gDNA that served as material.

V lost 4 bases and J lost 0, with 10 bases in between. Germline V gene lookup returns CDR1 MGHRA and CDR2 YSYEKL. The CDR3 loop spans 16 amino acids. Original data processing: Reference gene primers were amplified, and this amplification served to estimate nucleated cell counts. Data came from immunoSEQ multiplex PCR; TCRdb stores just in-frame clones and leaves some out. Clone size and V and J calls were adopted from that table, with D and trimming inferred from the DNA. The top ten clones hold about 5% of a sample with roughly 150,000 clones, 70% to 90% of them seen once. V is TRBV4-1 and J is TRBJ1-6; tentatively, D is TRBD1 (5 bases). Sequencing was done on a sample of peripheral blood. This receptor was taken from a human donor in a cohort sampled during active COVID-19. The DNA for the CDR3 is TGCGCCAGCAGCCTGGACATGAGCTCCTATAATTCACCCCTCCACTTT. Protein product: CASSLDMSSYNSPLHF.